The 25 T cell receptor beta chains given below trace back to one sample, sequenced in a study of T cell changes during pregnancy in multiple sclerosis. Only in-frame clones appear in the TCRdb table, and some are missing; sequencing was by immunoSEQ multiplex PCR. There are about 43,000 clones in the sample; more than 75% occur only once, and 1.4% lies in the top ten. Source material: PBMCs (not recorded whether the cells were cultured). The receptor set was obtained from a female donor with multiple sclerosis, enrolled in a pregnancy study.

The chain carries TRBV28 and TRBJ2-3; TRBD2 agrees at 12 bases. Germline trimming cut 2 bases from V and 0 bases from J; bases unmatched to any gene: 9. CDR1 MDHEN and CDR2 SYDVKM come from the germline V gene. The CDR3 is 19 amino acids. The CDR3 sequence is CASSLGYTSGRISTDTQYF. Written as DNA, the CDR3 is TGTGCCAGCAGTTTAGGGTACACTAGCGGGAGGATCAGCACAGATACGCAGTATTTT.

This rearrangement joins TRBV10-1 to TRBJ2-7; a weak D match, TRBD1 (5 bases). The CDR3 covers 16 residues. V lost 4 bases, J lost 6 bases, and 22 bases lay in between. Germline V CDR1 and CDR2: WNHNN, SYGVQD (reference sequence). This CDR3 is CASSAQNQDAQGEQYF. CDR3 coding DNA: TGCGCCAGCAGTGCCCAGAATCAGGATGCCCAGGGCGAGCAGTACTTC.

CDR3 coding DNA: TGCAGCGTTGCCGGGATCACAGATACGCAGTATTTT. Its translation is CSVAGITDTQYF. The J gene is TRBJ2-3, the V gene TRBV29-1, with a possible D match to TRBD2 (5 bases). V shed 4 bases and J shed 2 bases, with 7 bases lying between them. The CDR3 is 12 amino acids. The germline CDR1 and CDR2 sequences are SQVTM and ANQGSEA.

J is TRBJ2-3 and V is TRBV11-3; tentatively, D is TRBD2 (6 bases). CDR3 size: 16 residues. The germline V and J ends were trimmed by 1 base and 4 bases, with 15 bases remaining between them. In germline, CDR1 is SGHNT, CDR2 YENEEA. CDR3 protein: CASSLGSAGPSDTQYF. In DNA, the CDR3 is TGTGCCAGCAGCTTAGGGTCGGCGGGGCCCTCAGATACGCAGTATTTT.

CDR3 residues: CASSRRQGPSYNEQFF. CDR3 DNA sequence: TGTGCCAGCAGCCGCCGCCAAGGCCCTTCCTACAATGAGCAGTTCTTC. The V call is TRBV14, the J call TRBJ2-1; no reliable D call. The germline V gene encodes CDR1 SGHDN and CDR2 FVKESK. The CDR3 contains 16 residues. Trimming pared 4 bases from V and 1 base from J, leaving 14 bases between.

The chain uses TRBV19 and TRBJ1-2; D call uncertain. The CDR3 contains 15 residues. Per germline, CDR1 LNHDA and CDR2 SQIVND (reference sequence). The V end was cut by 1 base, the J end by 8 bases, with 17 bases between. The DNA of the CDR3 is TGTGCCAGTAGTATAGGGCTCAATTGGCTCTTGGGCTACACCTTC. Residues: CASSIGLNWLLGYTF.

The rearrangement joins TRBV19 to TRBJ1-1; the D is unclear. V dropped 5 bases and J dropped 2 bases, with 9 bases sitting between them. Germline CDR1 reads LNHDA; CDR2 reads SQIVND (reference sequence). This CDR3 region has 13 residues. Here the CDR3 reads CASSPLLNTEAFF. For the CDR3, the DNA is TGTGCCAGTAGTCCCCTATTAAACACTGAAGCTTTCTTT.

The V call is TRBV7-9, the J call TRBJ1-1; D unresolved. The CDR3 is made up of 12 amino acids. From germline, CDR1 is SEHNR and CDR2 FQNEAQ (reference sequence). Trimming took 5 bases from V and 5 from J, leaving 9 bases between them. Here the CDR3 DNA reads TGTGCCAGCAGCCGTGACAATACTGAAGCTTTCTTT. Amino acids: CASSRDNTEAFF. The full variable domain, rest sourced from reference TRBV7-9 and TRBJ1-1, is DTGVSQNPRHKITKRGQNVTFRCDPISEHNRLYWYRQTLGQGPEFLTYFQNEAQLEKSRLLSDRFSAERPKGSFSTLEIQRTEQGDSAMYLCASSRDNTEAFFGQGTRLTVV.

The chain's CDR3 is CASRGGLAGGGYEQYF. CDR3 sequence (DNA): TGTGCCAGCAGGGGGGGACTAGCGGGAGGAGGCTACGAGCAGTACTTC. The chain carries TRBV28 and TRBJ2-7, with 15 positions matching TRBD2. Germline V gene lookup returns CDR1 MDHEN and CDR2 SYDVKM. There are 16 residues in the CDR3. V lost 6 bases and J lost 3; bases outside the gene matches: 6.

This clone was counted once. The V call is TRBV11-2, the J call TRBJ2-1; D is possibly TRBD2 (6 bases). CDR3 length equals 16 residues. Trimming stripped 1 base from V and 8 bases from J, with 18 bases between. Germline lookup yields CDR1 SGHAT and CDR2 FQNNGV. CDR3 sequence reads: CASSLVGGKGGDEQFF. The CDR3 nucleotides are TGTGCCAGCAGCTTAGTGGGGGGAAAGGGTGGGGATGAGCAGTTCTTC. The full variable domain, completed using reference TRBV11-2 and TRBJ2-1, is EAGVAQSPRYKIIEKRQSVAFWCNPISGHATLYWYQQILGQGPKLLIQFQNNGVVDDSQLPKDRFSAERLKGVDSTLKIQPAKLEDSAVYLCASSLVGGKGGDEQFFGPGTRLTVL.

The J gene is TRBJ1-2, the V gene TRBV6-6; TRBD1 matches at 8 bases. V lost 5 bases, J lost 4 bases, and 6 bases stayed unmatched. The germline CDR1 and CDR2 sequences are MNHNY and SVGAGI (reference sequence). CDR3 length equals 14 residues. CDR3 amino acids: CASSNDRGIYGYTF. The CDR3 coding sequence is TGTGCCAGCAGTAACGACAGGGGTATCTATGGCTACACCTTC.

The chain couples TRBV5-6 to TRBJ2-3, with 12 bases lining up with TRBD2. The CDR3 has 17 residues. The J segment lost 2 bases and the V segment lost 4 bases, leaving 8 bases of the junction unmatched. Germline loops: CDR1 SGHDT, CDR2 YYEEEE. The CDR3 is CASSQTGTSGYTDTQYF. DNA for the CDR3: TGTGCCAGCAGCCAAACTGGGACTAGCGGGTACACAGATACGCAGTATTTT.

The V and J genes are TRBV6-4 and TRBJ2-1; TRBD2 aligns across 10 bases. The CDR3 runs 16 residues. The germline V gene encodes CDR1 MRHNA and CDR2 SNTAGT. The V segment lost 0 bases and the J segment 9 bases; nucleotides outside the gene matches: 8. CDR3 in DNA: TGTGCCAGCAGTGACTCTGGCCCTGGGACTAGCGTTGAGCAGTTCTTC. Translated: CASSDSGPGTSVEQFF.

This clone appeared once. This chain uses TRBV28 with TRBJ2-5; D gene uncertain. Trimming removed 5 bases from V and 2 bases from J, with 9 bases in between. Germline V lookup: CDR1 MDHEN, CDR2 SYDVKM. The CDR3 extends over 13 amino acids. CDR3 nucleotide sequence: TGTGCCAGCAGTAGGTCCGCTCAAGAGACCCAGTACTTC. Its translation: CASSRSAQETQYF.

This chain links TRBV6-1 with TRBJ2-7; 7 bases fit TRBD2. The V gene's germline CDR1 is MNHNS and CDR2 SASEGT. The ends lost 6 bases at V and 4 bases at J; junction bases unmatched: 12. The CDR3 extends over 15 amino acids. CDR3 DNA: TGTGCCAGCAGCGGGGGGACCGCGGGTGGATACGAGCAGTACTTC. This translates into CASSGGTAGGYEQYF.

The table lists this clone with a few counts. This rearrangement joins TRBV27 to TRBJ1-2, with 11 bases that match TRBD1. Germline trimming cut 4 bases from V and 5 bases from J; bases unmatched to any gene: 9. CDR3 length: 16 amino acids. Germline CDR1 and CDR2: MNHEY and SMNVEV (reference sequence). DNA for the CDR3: TGTGCCAGCAGTTCGCGGACAGGGGGCTATGAATATGGCTACACCTTC. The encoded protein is CASSSRTGGYEYGYTF.

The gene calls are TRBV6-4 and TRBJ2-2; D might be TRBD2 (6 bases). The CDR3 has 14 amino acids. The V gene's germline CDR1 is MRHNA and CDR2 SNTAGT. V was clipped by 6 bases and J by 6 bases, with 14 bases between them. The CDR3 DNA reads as TGTGCCAGCAGCGGGGGAGGCGAGTCCGGGGAGCTGTTTTTT. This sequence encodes CASSGGGESGELFF.

Here the CDR3 DNA reads TGTGCCAGCAGCGGCAGACAGGGGGCGTTTAGAACTGAAGCTTTCTTT. Protein sequence: CASSGRQGAFRTEAFF. The V gene is TRBV5-4, the J gene TRBJ1-1, with TRBD1 matching 10 bases. This CDR3 has 16 amino acids. Per the germline V gene, CDR1 is SGHNT and CDR2 is YYREEE (reference sequence). Trimming at V came to 4 bases and at J to 5 bases, leaving 11 bases not matched to a gene.

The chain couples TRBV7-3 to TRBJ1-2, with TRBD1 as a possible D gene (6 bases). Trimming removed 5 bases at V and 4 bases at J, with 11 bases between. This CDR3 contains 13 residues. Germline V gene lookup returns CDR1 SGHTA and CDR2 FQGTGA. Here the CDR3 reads CASSPGQSYGYTF. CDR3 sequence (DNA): TGTGCCAGCAGCCCAGGACAGTCCTATGGCTACACCTTC.

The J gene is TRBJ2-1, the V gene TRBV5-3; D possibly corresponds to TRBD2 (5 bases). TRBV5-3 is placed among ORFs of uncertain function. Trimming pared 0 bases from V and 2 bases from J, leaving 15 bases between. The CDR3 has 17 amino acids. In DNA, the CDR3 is TGTGCCAGAAGCTTGGGGTTAGCGCTAATCCCCTACAATGAGCAGTTCTTC. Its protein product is CARSLGLALIPYNEQFF.

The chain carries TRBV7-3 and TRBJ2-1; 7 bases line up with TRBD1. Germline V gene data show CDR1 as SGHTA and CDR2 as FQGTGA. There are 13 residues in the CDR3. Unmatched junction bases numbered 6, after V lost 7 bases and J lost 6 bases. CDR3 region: CASNDRDGNEQFF. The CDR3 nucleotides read TGTGCCAGCAACGACAGGGATGGCAATGAGCAGTTCTTC.

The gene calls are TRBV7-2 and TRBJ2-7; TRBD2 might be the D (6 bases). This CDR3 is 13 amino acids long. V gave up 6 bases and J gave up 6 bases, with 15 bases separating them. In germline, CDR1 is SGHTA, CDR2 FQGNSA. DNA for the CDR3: TGTGCCAGCAGGAGACTAGGGGATGCCGAGCAGTACTTC. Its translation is CASRRLGDAEQYF.

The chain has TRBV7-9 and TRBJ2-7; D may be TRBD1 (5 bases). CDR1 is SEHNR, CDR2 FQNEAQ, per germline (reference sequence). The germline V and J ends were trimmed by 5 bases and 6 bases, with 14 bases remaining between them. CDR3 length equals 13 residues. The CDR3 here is CASSQGVPGEQYF. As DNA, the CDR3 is TGTGCCAGCAGCCAAGGGGTTCCCGGCGAGCAGTACTTC.

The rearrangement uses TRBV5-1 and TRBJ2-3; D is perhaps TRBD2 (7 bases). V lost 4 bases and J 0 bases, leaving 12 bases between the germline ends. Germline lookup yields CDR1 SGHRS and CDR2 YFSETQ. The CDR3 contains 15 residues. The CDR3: CASSHGRGSTDTQYF. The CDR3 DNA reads TGCGCCAGCAGCCATGGGAGGGGGAGCACAGATACGCAGTATTTT.

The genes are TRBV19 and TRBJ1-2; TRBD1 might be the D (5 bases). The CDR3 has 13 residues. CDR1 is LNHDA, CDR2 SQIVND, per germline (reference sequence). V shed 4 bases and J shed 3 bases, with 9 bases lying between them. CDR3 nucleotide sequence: TGTGCCAGTAGTACGGACATCTACTATGGCTACACCTTC. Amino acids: CASSTDIYYGYTF.